The T cell receptor (beta chain) under discussion was sequenced for a study of blood T cells in healthy people across ages. The study's findings and limits: Naive T cell percentage showed a strong correlation with TCR beta diversity. In older individuals, TCR beta diversity per million T cells was lower, falling roughly linearly with age.

Germline V gives CDR1 DFQATT, CDR2 SNEGSKA (reference sequence). This CDR3 spans 14 amino acids. Through a sample-barcoded 5' primer and a J-beta primer mix, a second PCR was run for roughly 7 to 11 cycles. TCRdb re-called the 5' RACE reads through MiXCR, storing one row per CDR3 protein. Of roughly 800,000 distinct CDR3 sequences listed, over 45% are singletons. The authors isolated at least 6 million PBMCs per sample. As concerns this clonotype: Antigen: not known.

The chain is built from TRBV20-1 and TRBJ2-7, with TRBD2 identical over 9 bases. The J call may be faulty, since TRBJ2-5 better matches the DNA end. The source material was blood. This TCR was sampled from a young man in good health. The CDR3 reads CSAISGGPGETQYF. CDR3 bases: TGCAGTGCTATTAGCGGGGGCCCCGGGGAGACCCAGTACTTC.